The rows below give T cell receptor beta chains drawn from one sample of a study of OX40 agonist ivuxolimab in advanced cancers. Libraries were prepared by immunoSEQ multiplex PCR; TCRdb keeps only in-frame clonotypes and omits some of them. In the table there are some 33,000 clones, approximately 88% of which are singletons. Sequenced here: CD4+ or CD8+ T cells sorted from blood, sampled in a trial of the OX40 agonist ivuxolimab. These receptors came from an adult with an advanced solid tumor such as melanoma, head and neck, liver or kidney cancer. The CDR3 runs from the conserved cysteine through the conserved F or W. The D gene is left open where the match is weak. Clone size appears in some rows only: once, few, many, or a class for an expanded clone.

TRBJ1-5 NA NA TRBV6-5 CASSNSNQPQHF TGTGCCAGCAGTAATAGCAATCAGCCCCAGCATTTT
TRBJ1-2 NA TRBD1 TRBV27 CASSSDRGYGYTF TGTGCCAGCAGTTCAGACAGGGGCTATGGCTACACCTTC
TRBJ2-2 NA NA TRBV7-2 CASSLGLDSTGELFF TGTGCCAGCAGCTTAGGACTAGATAGCACCGGGGAGCTGTTTTTT
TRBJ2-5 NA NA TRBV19 CASSDPNREETQYF TGTGCCAGTAGTGACCCCAACAGGGAAGAAACCCAGTACTTC
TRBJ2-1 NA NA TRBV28 CASRRGLPRNEQFF TGTGCCAGCAGACGAGGTCTCCCGCGAAATGAGCAGTTCTTC
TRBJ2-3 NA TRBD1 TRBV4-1 CASSQDRDLTGEYQDTQYF TGCGCCAGCAGCCAAGATCGCGATTTAACAGGGGAATACCAGGATACGCAGTATTTT
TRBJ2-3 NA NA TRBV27 CASSPLRDTQYF TGTGCCAGCAGTCCGCTTCGGGATACGCAGTATTTT
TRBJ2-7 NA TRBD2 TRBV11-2 CASSPSGGPYSYEQYF TGTGCCAGCAGCCCCAGCGGGGGACCATATTCCTACGAGCAGTACTTC
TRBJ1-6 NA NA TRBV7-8 CASSFIQANSPLHF TGTGCCAGCAGCTTTATCCAGGCTAATTCACCCCTCCACTTT
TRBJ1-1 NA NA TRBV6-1 CASSAEQILLVWNTEAFF TGTGCCAGCAGTGCTGAACAAATTTTGTTGGTCTGGAACACTGAAGCTTTCTTT
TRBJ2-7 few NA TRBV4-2 CASSQEGVAEQYF TGTGCCAGCAGCCAAGAGGGGGTTGCCGAGCAGTACTTC
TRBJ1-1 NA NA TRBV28 CASSFGRNTEAFF TGTGCCAGCAGTTTTGGCAGAAACACTGAAGCTTTCTTT
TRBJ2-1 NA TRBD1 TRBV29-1 CSVGRTGDNEQFF TGCAGCGTCGGACGGACAGGAGACAATGAGCAGTTCTTC
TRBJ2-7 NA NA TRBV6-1 CASSEAGPQTSYEQYF TGTGCCAGCAGTGAAGCGGGGCCGCAAACCTCCTACGAGCAGTACTTC
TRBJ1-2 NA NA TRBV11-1 CASTGTNYGYTF TGTGCCAGCACGGGGACTAACTATGGCTACACCTTC
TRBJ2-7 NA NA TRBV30 CAWSVLLSGEQYF TGTGCCTGGAGTGTACTGCTCTCGGGAGAGCAGTACTTC
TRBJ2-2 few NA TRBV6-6 CASRGFWTGELFF TGTGCCAGCAGGGGGTTTTGGACCGGGGAGCTGTTTTTT
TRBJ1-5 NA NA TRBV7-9 CASSLGQVNQPQHF TGTGCCAGCAGCTTAGGACAGGTCAATCAGCCCCAGCATTTT
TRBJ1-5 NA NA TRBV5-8 CASSPWTHPGGNQPQHF TGTGCCAGCAGCCCCTGGACTCACCCCGGGGGCAATCAGCCCCAGCATTTT
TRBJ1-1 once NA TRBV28 CASSLPGGRAEAFF TGTGCCAGCAGTTTACCGGGGGGCAGGGCTGAAGCTTTCTTT
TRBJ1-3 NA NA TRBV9 CASSLPGASGNTIYF TGTGCCAGCAGCCTTCCAGGGGCCAGTGGAAACACCATATATTTT
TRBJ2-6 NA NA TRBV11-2 CASTPGTSGANVLTF TGTGCCAGCACCCCCGGGACATCTGGGGCCAACGTCCTGACTTTC
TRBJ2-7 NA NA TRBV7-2 CASSFGPSSYEQYF TGTGCCAGCAGCTTTGGACCGAGCTCCTACGAGCAGTACTTC
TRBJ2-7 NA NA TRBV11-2 CASRLFDEQYF TGTGCCAGCAGATTATTTGACGAGCAGTACTTC
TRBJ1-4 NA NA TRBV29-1 CSVEEETNEKLFF TGCAGCGTTGAAGAGGAGACTAATGAAAAACTGTTTTTT
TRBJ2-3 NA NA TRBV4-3 CASSQDRLGGDTQYF TGCGCCAGCAGCCAAGATCGGTTGGGGGGCGATACGCAGTATTTT
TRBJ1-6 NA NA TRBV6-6 CASSYGPDSSPLHF TGTGCCAGCAGTTACGGGCCGGATAGTTCACCCCTCCACTTT
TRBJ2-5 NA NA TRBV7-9 CASSPGTSQETQYF TGTGCCAGCAGCCCCGGGACTTCTCAAGAGACCCAGTACTTC
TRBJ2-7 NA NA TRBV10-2 CASSETGGFTIYEQYF TGCGCCAGCAGTGAGACGGGCGGGTTTACGATCTACGAGCAGTACTTC
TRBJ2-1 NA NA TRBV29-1 CSVEDPGHWNEQFF TGCAGCGTTGAAGATCCGGGACACTGGAATGAGCAGTTCTTC
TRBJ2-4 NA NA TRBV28 CASMGLAKNIQYF TGTGCCAGCATGGGACTAGCCAAAAACATTCAGTACTTC
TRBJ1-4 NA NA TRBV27 CASSLLGGGEKLFF TGTGCCAGCAGTTTACTGGGGGGCGGTGAAAAACTGTTTTTT
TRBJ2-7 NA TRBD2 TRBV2 CASQWVAGGSDEQYF TGTGCCAGCCAATGGGTAGCGGGAGGTTCCGACGAGCAGTACTTC
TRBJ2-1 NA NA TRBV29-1 CSVDWTSDEQFF TGCAGCGTTGACTGGACTTCAGATGAGCAGTTCTTC
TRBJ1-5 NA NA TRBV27 CASGYPGNQPQHF TGTGCCAGCGGTTACCCAGGGAATCAGCCCCAGCATTTT
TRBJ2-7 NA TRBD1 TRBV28 CASSSRTGVSYEQYF TGTGCCAGCAGTTCCCGGACAGGGGTTTCGTACGAGCAGTACTTC
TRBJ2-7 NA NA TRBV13 CASSLGLEQYF TGTGCCAGCAGCTTAGGGCTCGAGCAGTACTTC